Here is one T cell receptor beta chain with its context. The data were obtained in a study of blood T cell repertoires in COVID-19. Sequencing was performed with immunoSEQ multiplex PCR; in TCRdb, only in-frame clones are kept and a portion is missing. This table holds some 120,000 clones, around nine tenths found once. V lost 1 base and J 0 bases, leaving 7 bases between the germline ends. The germline V gene encodes CDR1 MGHRA and CDR2 YSYEKL. The CDR3 covers 15 residues. The TCR originated in a man aged 55 to 70 with COVID-19, enrolled during active disease. The rearrangement uses TRBV4-1 and TRBJ2-4; no clear D gene. Sequencing used peripheral blood. As DNA, the CDR3 is TGCGCCAGCAGCCAAGCCCCTTTAGCCAAAAACATTCAGTACTTC. The encoded protein is CASSQAPLAKNIQYF.